This T cell receptor (beta chain) is from a study of cytomegalovirus exposure and HLA in healthy donors. The overall study: In an early release, HLA-typed donors contributed tens of millions of unique TCR sequences. Study-level results: Relative to the 666-donor mean, N-insertions were reportedly fewer in an Asian-associated ancestry cluster in a later analysis. In an earlier analysis, about 87% or about 30%: the productive usage of most TCR beta V segments. In a later analysis, a missense DCLRE1C variant was linked to TCR beta V- and J-gene trimming.

With respect to this clone: Antigen: not known.

The study ran its PCR with 60 Vbeta and 13 Jbeta primers. This table comes from immunoSEQ multiplex PCR, and its TCRdb copy is limited to in-frame clones, with some not included. The table has about 190,000 clones, 81% seen once. CDR1 and CDR2 from the germline V gene are SGHTA and FQGNSA. CDR3 length: 16 residues. Deletions cut 5 bases from V and 4 bases from J, with 15 bases between. V usage is TRBV7-2 and J usage is TRBJ1-6, with no clear D. The sequenced sample consisted of PBMCs. The source of this sequence is a man aged 35-49 years in good health and CMV-seropositive. The chain's CDR3 is CASSPEADSYNSPLHF. The CDR3 DNA sequence: TGTGCCAGCAGCCCCGAGGCAGATTCATATAATTCACCCCTCCACTTT.